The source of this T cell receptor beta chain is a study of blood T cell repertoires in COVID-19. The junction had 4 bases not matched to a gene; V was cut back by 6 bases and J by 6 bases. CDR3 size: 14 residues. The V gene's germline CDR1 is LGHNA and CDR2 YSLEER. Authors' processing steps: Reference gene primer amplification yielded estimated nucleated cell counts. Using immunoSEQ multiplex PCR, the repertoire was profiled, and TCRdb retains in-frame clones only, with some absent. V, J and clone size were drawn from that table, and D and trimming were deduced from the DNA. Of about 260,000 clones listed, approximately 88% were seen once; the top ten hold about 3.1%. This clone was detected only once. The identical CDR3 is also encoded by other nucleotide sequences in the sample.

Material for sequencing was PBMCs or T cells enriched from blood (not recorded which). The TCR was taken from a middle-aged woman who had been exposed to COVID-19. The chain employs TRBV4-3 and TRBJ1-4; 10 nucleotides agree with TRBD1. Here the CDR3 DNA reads TGCGCCAGCAGTCCCGGGACAGGGGATGAAAAACTGTTTTTT. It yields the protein CASSPGTGDEKLFF.